Listed below are T cell receptor beta chains from one sample, sequenced in a study of shared clonotypes between healthy human individuals. Repertoires were generated with immunoSEQ multiplex PCR, while TCRdb's copy carries only in-frame clones and drops some. The sample includes hundreds of thousands of clones, 95% to 97% of them seen just once. What was sequenced was naive CD8+ T cells sorted from blood. The receptors shown here come from a woman in her thirties in good health. CDR3s include the opening cysteine and the closing phenylalanine or tryptophan. A D gene is named only where the DNA matches it firmly. Clone sizes are given selectively: once, few, many, or a class where the clone is expanded.

abundance: NA
v_gene: TRBV7-9
j_gene: TRBJ2-7
d_gene: TRBD2
CDR3nt: TGTGCCAGCAGCTTATTAGCGGGCCTCCGGGACGAGCAGTACTTC
CDR3aa: CASSLLAGLRDEQYF

abundance: NA
v_gene: TRBV5-1
j_gene: TRBJ1-1
d_gene: NA
CDR3nt: TGCGCCAGCAGCTTGTATACGCGCATGAACACTGAAGCTTTCTTT
CDR3aa: CASSLYTRMNTEAFF

abundance: NA
v_gene: TRBV7-9
j_gene: TRBJ1-1
d_gene: NA
CDR3nt: TGTGCCAGCAGCTTAGGGCTCGATGTTGAAGCTTTCTTT
CDR3aa: CASSLGLDVEAFF

abundance: NA
v_gene: TRBV19
j_gene: TRBJ2-3
d_gene: TRBD1
CDR3nt: TGTGCCAGCCGGTTTTCGGGACAGGGTGCAGATACGCAGTATTTT
CDR3aa: CASRFSGQGADTQYF

abundance: NA
v_gene: TRBV13
j_gene: TRBJ2-1
d_gene: NA
CDR3nt: TGTGCCAGCAGCACCTCAGGGGATGAGCAGTTCTTC
CDR3aa: CASSTSGDEQFF

abundance: NA
v_gene: TRBV7-8
j_gene: TRBJ1-1
d_gene: NA
CDR3nt: TGTGCCAGCAGCTTAATACCCATGAACACTGAAGCTTTCTTT
CDR3aa: CASSLIPMNTEAFF

abundance: NA
v_gene: TRBV7-9
j_gene: TRBJ1-6
d_gene: NA
CDR3nt: TGTGCCAGCTCCCCCTCTCCATCACCCCTCCACTTT
CDR3aa: CASSPSPSPLHF

abundance: NA
v_gene: TRBV28
j_gene: TRBJ1-1
d_gene: TRBD1
CDR3nt: TGTGCCAGCATCAACCAGGGGGGGACTGAAGCTTTCTTT
CDR3aa: CASINQGGTEAFF

abundance: NA
v_gene: TRBV10-2
j_gene: TRBJ2-7
d_gene: NA
CDR3nt: TGCGCCAGCATGGGATCCGGGACCCCACCTTACGAGCAGTACTTC
CDR3aa: CASMGSGTPPYEQYF

abundance: NA
v_gene: TRBV27
j_gene: TRBJ1-4
d_gene: TRBD1
CDR3nt: TGTGCCAGCAGTTTTGGGACAGGGCTGGGAAAACTGTTTTTT
CDR3aa: CASSFGTGLGKLFF

abundance: NA
v_gene: TRBV27
j_gene: TRBJ2-7
d_gene: TRBD2
CDR3nt: TGTGCCAGCAGTTTATCAGGGACTAGCGGGCCAGTTCGGGGGTACGAGCAGTACTTC
CDR3aa: CASSLSGTSGPVRGYEQYF

abundance: NA
v_gene: TRBV19
j_gene: TRBJ2-7
d_gene: NA
CDR3nt: TGTGCCAGTAGTATAGTCCTTTTTTACGAGCAGTACTTC
CDR3aa: CASSIVLFYEQYF

abundance: NA
v_gene: TRBV19
j_gene: TRBJ1-1
d_gene: NA
CDR3nt: TGTGCCAGTAGTATAGATTTTCCAGGGTCGGTCACTGAAGCTTTCTTT
CDR3aa: CASSIDFPGSVTEAFF

abundance: NA
v_gene: TRBV4-1
j_gene: TRBJ2-1
d_gene: NA
CDR3nt: TGCGCCAGCAGCCAAGATCGTGAAAGCGAGCAGTTCTTC
CDR3aa: CASSQDRESEQFF

abundance: NA
v_gene: TRBV7-8
j_gene: TRBJ1-1
d_gene: NA
CDR3nt: TGTGCCAGCAGCTTATATGGGAGGGAGAACACTGAAGCTTTCTTT
CDR3aa: CASSLYGRENTEAFF

abundance: NA
v_gene: TRBV30
j_gene: TRBJ2-2
d_gene: TRBD1
CDR3nt: TGTGCCTGCGGACCGACAGGGGCCACCGGGGAGCTGTTTTTT
CDR3aa: CACGPTGATGELFF

abundance: NA
v_gene: TRBV6-1
j_gene: TRBJ1-4
d_gene: NA
CDR3nt: TGTGCCAGCAGTGACCCGACCGCCGACAGCTTTAATGAAAAACTGTTTTTT
CDR3aa: CASSDPTADSFNEKLFF

abundance: NA
v_gene: TRBV27
j_gene: TRBJ2-7
d_gene: NA
CDR3nt: TGTGCCAGCAGTTTATCCTGGGGCACCTCCTACGAGCAGTACTTC
CDR3aa: CASSLSWGTSYEQYF

abundance: NA
v_gene: TRBV28
j_gene: TRBJ1-1
d_gene: NA
CDR3nt: TGTGCCAGCAGTTTAGGACTCGGCGGGAACACTGAAGCTTTCTTT
CDR3aa: CASSLGLGGNTEAFF

abundance: NA
v_gene: TRBV2
j_gene: TRBJ2-1
d_gene: TRBD2
CDR3nt: TGTGCCAGCAGGGGGACTAGCGGGAGCCACAATGAGCAGTTCTTC
CDR3aa: CASRGTSGSHNEQFF

abundance: NA
v_gene: TRBV5-6
j_gene: TRBJ1-4
d_gene: TRBD1
CDR3nt: TGTGCCAGCAGCCCGAAGGGACAGGGAGTCCCTAATGAAAAACTGTTTTTT
CDR3aa: CASSPKGQGVPNEKLFF

abundance: NA
v_gene: TRBV19
j_gene: TRBJ1-1
d_gene: NA
CDR3nt: TGTGCCAGTAGTATATTCGGACGCGGGAACACTGAAGCTTTCTTT
CDR3aa: CASSIFGRGNTEAFF

abundance: NA
v_gene: TRBV27
j_gene: TRBJ1-5
d_gene: NA
CDR3nt: TGTGCCAGCAGTTTCACAGGTTTCCAGCCCCAGCATTTT
CDR3aa: CASSFTGFQPQHF

abundance: NA
v_gene: TRBV5-4
j_gene: TRBJ1-1
d_gene: TRBD1
CDR3nt: TGTGCCAGCAGCTTGCCATCACAGGGGAATACTGAAGCTTTCTTT
CDR3aa: CASSLPSQGNTEAFF

abundance: NA
v_gene: TRBV14
j_gene: TRBJ2-3
d_gene: NA
CDR3nt: TGTGCCAGCAGCCAAGATTGGCCAGCCCTCTCCGGGGATACGCAGTATTTT
CDR3aa: CASSQDWPALSGDTQYF

abundance: NA
v_gene: TRBV28
j_gene: TRBJ1-5
d_gene: NA
CDR3nt: TGTGCCAGCCGCTCTGGCGTAGCGTGGTACCAGTCCCAGCATTTT
CDR3aa: CASRSGVAWYQSQHF

abundance: NA
v_gene: TRBV9
j_gene: TRBJ2-7
d_gene: NA
CDR3nt: TGTGCCAGCAGCCCCTCTGACTACGAGCAGTACTTC
CDR3aa: CASSPSDYEQYF

abundance: NA
v_gene: TRBV14
j_gene: TRBJ2-7
d_gene: TRBD1
CDR3nt: TGTGCCAGCAGCCAAGAGCCTAGACAGGGCGATTTCTACGAGCAGTACTTC
CDR3aa: CASSQEPRQGDFYEQYF

abundance: NA
v_gene: TRBV5-6
j_gene: TRBJ2-7
d_gene: NA
CDR3nt: TGTGCCAGCAGCCCTCAGAGCTCCTACGAGCAGTACTTC
CDR3aa: CASSPQSSYEQYF

abundance: NA
v_gene: TRBV2
j_gene: TRBJ2-7
d_gene: NA
CDR3nt: TGTGCCAGCAGGTCGGACAGCTCCTACGAGCAGTACTTC
CDR3aa: CASRSDSSYEQYF

abundance: NA
v_gene: TRBV27
j_gene: TRBJ2-7
d_gene: NA
CDR3nt: TGTGCCAGCAGTACGGGTGGCCCTTGGTCCGAGCAGTACTTC
CDR3aa: CASSTGGPWSEQYF

abundance: NA
v_gene: TRBV13
j_gene: TRBJ2-7
d_gene: TRBD2
CDR3nt: TGTGCCAGCAGCCCGGGACTAGCGGCCACCTACGAGCAGTACTTC
CDR3aa: CASSPGLAATYEQYF

abundance: NA
v_gene: TRBV19
j_gene: TRBJ2-7
d_gene: NA
CDR3nt: TGTGCCAGTAGTGGACAGTCTTACGAGCAGTACTTC
CDR3aa: CASSGQSYEQYF

abundance: once
v_gene: TRBV28
j_gene: TRBJ1-1
d_gene: NA
CDR3nt: TGTGCCAGCAGTACAGGAACTGCAGCTTTCTTT
CDR3aa: CASSTGTAAFF

abundance: NA
v_gene: TRBV28
j_gene: TRBJ1-1
d_gene: TRBD1
CDR3nt: TGTGCCAGCAGTCTGGGACAGGGGGCGCGAGCTTTCTTT
CDR3aa: CASSLGQGARAFF

abundance: NA
v_gene: TRBV6-1
j_gene: TRBJ1-2
d_gene: NA
CDR3nt: TGTGCCAGCAGTGAAGCTTTGGGGCAGGGGCCCGACTATGGCTACACCTTC
CDR3aa: CASSEALGQGPDYGYTF

abundance: NA
v_gene: TRBV4-2
j_gene: TRBJ1-1
d_gene: NA
CDR3nt: TGTGCCAGCAGCCAAGAACAATGGGTGGGAAGTGCTGAAGCTTTCTTT
CDR3aa: CASSQEQWVGSAEAFF

abundance: NA
v_gene: TRBV6-5
j_gene: TRBJ2-7
d_gene: TRBD2
CDR3nt: TGTGCCAGCAGTGTCCTAGCGGGTCCCGCCTACGAGCAGTACTTC
CDR3aa: CASSVLAGPAYEQYF

abundance: NA
v_gene: TRBV29-1
j_gene: TRBJ2-7
d_gene: NA
CDR3nt: TGCAGCGTTTCGGGGGGCGGGAAGTCTGGAAGCGAGCAGTACTTC
CDR3aa: CSVSGGGKSGSEQYF

abundance: NA
v_gene: TRBV10-1
j_gene: TRBJ2-2
d_gene: NA
CDR3nt: TGCGCCAGCAGTGAGCCTACCGGGGAGCTGTTTTTT
CDR3aa: CASSEPTGELFF

abundance: NA
v_gene: TRBV27
j_gene: TRBJ1-5
d_gene: NA
CDR3nt: TGTGCCAGCAGTTTTACAGGCGGCCCCAATCAGCCCCAGCATTTT
CDR3aa: CASSFTGGPNQPQHF

abundance: NA
v_gene: TRBV2
j_gene: TRBJ1-1
d_gene: NA
CDR3nt: TGTGCCAGCAGTGAAGTCGGGACAAGGAACACTGAAGCTTTCTTT
CDR3aa: CASSEVGTRNTEAFF

abundance: NA
v_gene: TRBV5-4
j_gene: TRBJ2-5
d_gene: NA
CDR3nt: TGTGCCAGCAGCCATAGGTACCAAGAGACCCAGTACTTC
CDR3aa: CASSHRYQETQYF

abundance: NA
v_gene: TRBV28
j_gene: TRBJ2-3
d_gene: TRBD1
CDR3nt: TGTGCCAGCAGTCCCTCGCGACAGGGCGATAGAGATACGCAGTATTTT
CDR3aa: CASSPSRQGDRDTQYF

abundance: NA
v_gene: TRBV29-1
j_gene: TRBJ1-1
d_gene: NA
CDR3nt: TGCAGCCTGAGGGGCACCGGGTATTCTGAAGCTTTCTTT
CDR3aa: CSLRGTGYSEAFF

abundance: once
v_gene: TRBV13
j_gene: TRBJ2-5
d_gene: NA
CDR3nt: TGTGCCAGCGGCCTCCGGGACATTAGGGAGACCCAGTACTTC
CDR3aa: CASGLRDIRETQYF

abundance: NA
v_gene: TRBV28
j_gene: TRBJ2-1
d_gene: NA
CDR3nt: TGTGCCAGCAAGCTCAGGGATAACTACGATGAGCAGTTCTTC
CDR3aa: CASKLRDNYDEQFF

abundance: NA
v_gene: TRBV7-9
j_gene: TRBJ2-7
d_gene: NA
CDR3nt: TGTGCCAGCAGCTCACCAACCTACGAGCAGTACTTC
CDR3aa: CASSSPTYEQYF

abundance: NA
v_gene: TRBV14
j_gene: TRBJ2-3
d_gene: NA
CDR3nt: TGTGCCAGCAGCCAAGATTCCCGGGAGCCTCACTACACAGATACGCAGTATTTT
CDR3aa: CASSQDSREPHYTDTQYF

abundance: NA
v_gene: TRBV6-1
j_gene: TRBJ1-5
d_gene: NA
CDR3nt: TGTGCCAGCAGTTCCCCGGGGACAAGCAATCAGCCCCAGCATTTT
CDR3aa: CASSSPGTSNQPQHF

abundance: NA
v_gene: TRBV7-9
j_gene: TRBJ1-2
d_gene: TRBD1
CDR3nt: TGTGCCAGCAGCTTAGGGCCAGGGGGTTATGGCTACACCTTC
CDR3aa: CASSLGPGGYGYTF

abundance: NA
v_gene: TRBV4-1
j_gene: TRBJ1-5
d_gene: NA
CDR3nt: TGCGCCAGCAGCCAAGACCCCGCATCGCCCCAGCATTTT
CDR3aa: CASSQDPASPQHF

abundance: NA
v_gene: TRBV15
j_gene: TRBJ2-1
d_gene: TRBD2
CDR3nt: TGTGCCACCAGCAACCTTGCGGGAGGGCCCAACAATGAGCAGTTCTTC
CDR3aa: CATSNLAGGPNNEQFF

abundance: NA
v_gene: TRBV7-9
j_gene: TRBJ1-2
d_gene: TRBD1
CDR3nt: TGTGCCAGCAGATCGAAGACAGGGGAAGACACCTTC
CDR3aa: CASRSKTGEDTF

abundance: NA
v_gene: TRBV6-5
j_gene: TRBJ2-1
d_gene: TRBD2
CDR3nt: TGTGCCGCGGGGGCGATCTTAGCGGGAGTTAGCGAGCAGTTCTTC
CDR3aa: CAAGAILAGVSEQFF

abundance: NA
v_gene: TRBV28
j_gene: TRBJ2-7
d_gene: NA
CDR3nt: TGTGCCAGCAGTCTAGAAGCGTGGACCCGGACCTACGAGCAGTACTTC
CDR3aa: CASSLEAWTRTYEQYF

abundance: NA
v_gene: TRBV4-1
j_gene: TRBJ2-2
d_gene: NA
CDR3nt: TGCGCCAGCAGCCTAGGGGGGGGCGGGGAGCTGTTTTTT
CDR3aa: CASSLGGGGELFF

abundance: NA
v_gene: TRBV28
j_gene: TRBJ1-2
d_gene: NA
CDR3nt: TGTGCCAGCAGTCCCGACGGGGGTGATGGCTACACCTTC
CDR3aa: CASSPDGGDGYTF

abundance: NA
v_gene: TRBV6-5
j_gene: TRBJ2-7
d_gene: NA
CDR3nt: TGTGCCAGCAGACCCCATGGGGATCACGAGCAGTACTTC
CDR3aa: CASRPHGDHEQYF

abundance: NA
v_gene: TRBV27
j_gene: TRBJ2-1
d_gene: NA
CDR3nt: TGTGCCAGCAGTACCTACAATGAGCAGTTCTTC
CDR3aa: CASSTYNEQFF